This passage covers 18 T cell receptor beta chains from one sample sequenced in a study of CD8 T cells in Susac syndrome. Random hexamers primed reverse transcription of about 0.5 to 1 ug RNA. TCRdb recomputed calls from the immunoSEQ multiplex PCR reads with MiXCR, one row per CDR3 protein. The sample contains roughly 150,000 distinct CDR3 sequences, approximately 94% of which appear only once. Sequences were obtained from CD4+ T cells from PBMCs. The source of these receptors is a human donor with multiple sclerosis.

The chain has TRBV11-2 and TRBJ2-1, with 9 bases aligning to TRBD2. The length of the CDR3 is 15 residues. Germline V CDR1 and CDR2: SGHAT, FQNNGV. The J segment lost 6 bases and the V segment lost 1 base, leaving 4 bases of the junction unmatched. The CDR3 bases are TGTGCCAGCAGCTTAGGAAGCGGGAGGATCAATGAGCAGTTCTTC. Translating it yields CASSLGSGRINEQFF.

The rearrangement links TRBV30 to TRBJ1-2; tentatively, D is TRBD1 (6 bases). CDR3 length equals 11 residues. Trimming took off 3 bases at V and 7 bases at J, with 9 bases between the two ends. Per the germline V gene, CDR1 is GTSNPN and CDR2 is SVGIG (reference sequence). CDR3 in amino acids: CAWRGGGGYTF. The CDR3 DNA follows: TGTGCCTGGAGAGGGGGAGGTGGCTACACCTTC.

The chain is built from TRBV5-6 and TRBJ2-5; 10 bases match TRBD2. The CDR3 is made up of 18 amino acids. V dropped 1 base and J dropped 7; count of bases not matched to a gene: 16. Germline assignment: CDR1 SGHDT and CDR2 YYEEEE. The CDR3 protein is CASSLRGSSGRGPVTQYF. CDR3 DNA sequence: TGTGCCAGCAGCTTGCGGGGGTCTAGCGGGAGAGGCCCGGTGACCCAGTACTTC.

The chain uses TRBV7-8 and TRBJ2-1; possible D gene TRBD2, 6 bases. Trimming stripped 5 bases from V and 7 bases from J, with 18 bases between. The CDR3 runs 15 residues. The germline CDR1 and CDR2 sequences are SGHVS and FQNEAQ. The CDR3 DNA follows: TGTGCCAGCAGCGCCCCTAACGGGAGATCAAATGAGCAGTTCTTC. Its translation: CASSAPNGRSNEQFF.

CDR3 protein: CSASPSQETQYF. As DNA, the CDR3 is TGCAGTGCTAGTCCCTCACAAGAGACCCAGTACTTC. This chain connects TRBV20-1 to TRBJ2-5; D gene uncertain. The V gene's germline CDR1 is DFQATT and CDR2 SNEGSKA (reference sequence). This CDR3 contains 12 residues. Trimming cost V 3 bases and J 2 bases, with 7 bases left between them.

The count of this clonotype is one. The J gene is TRBJ2-3, the V gene TRBV9; D is ambiguous. The germline V gene encodes CDR1 SGDLS and CDR2 YYNGEE. V lost 3 bases and J 4 bases, leaving 12 bases between the germline ends. The CDR3 has 14 residues. This chain's CDR3 is CASSATIPPDTQYF. CDR3 nucleotides: TGTGCCAGCAGCGCGACAATTCCCCCAGATACGCAGTATTTT.

This chain links TRBV6-5 with TRBJ2-3; perhaps D is TRBD1 or TRBD2 (6 bases each). This CDR3 has 14 residues. CDR1 is MNHEY and CDR2 is SVGAGI in the germline V gene. The germline V and J ends were trimmed by 8 bases and 2 bases, with 14 bases remaining between them. The CDR3 DNA follows: TGTGCCAGCTCGACCCGGGGGCACACAGATACGCAGTATTTT. Protein sequence: CASSTRGHTDTQYF.

Only a few counts were recorded for this clonotype. V usage is TRBV19 and J usage is TRBJ2-6, with D perhaps given as TRBD1 or TRBD2 (5 bases each). There are 15 residues in the CDR3. Germline CDR1 and CDR2: LNHDA and SQIVND (reference sequence). The V end lost 4 bases, the J end lost 0 bases, and 7 bases lay between the germline ends. The DNA of the CDR3 is TGTGCCAGTAGTACAGGGACCTCTGGGGCCAACGTCCTGACTTTC. This gives the protein CASSTGTSGANVLTF.

The chain employs TRBV14 and TRBJ2-1; TRBD2 aligns across 8 bases. From germline, CDR1 is SGHDN and CDR2 FVKESK. The CDR3 extends over 15 amino acids. The J segment lost 6 bases and the V segment lost 4 bases, leaving 8 bases of the junction unmatched. CDR3 in DNA: TGTGCCAGCAGCCGCCTCGGCGGGGGGACCAATGAGCAGTTCTTC. Translation gives CASSRLGGGTNEQFF.

Written as DNA, the CDR3 is TGCAGTGCTAGAATAGGGGGAGAAATTGAAAATGAGCAGTTCTTC. Protein product: CSARIGGEIENEQFF. The rearrangement links TRBV20-1 to TRBJ2-1; D possibly corresponds to TRBD1 (6 bases). Trimming left V 2 bases short and J 7 bases short, with 18 bases between. The germline V gene encodes CDR1 DFQATT and CDR2 SNEGSKA (reference sequence). This CDR3 is 15 amino acids long.

This sequence joins TRBV3-1 and TRBJ1-2; D gene ambiguous. The CDR3 covers 14 residues. Deletions cut 1 base from V and 7 bases from J, with 13 bases between. Per germline, CDR1 LGHDT and CDR2 YNNKEL (reference sequence). CDR3 amino acids: CASSQVVVESGYTF. As DNA, the CDR3 is TGTGCCAGCAGCCAAGTTGTGGTCGAGAGTGGCTACACCTTC.

This chain joins TRBV5-1 and TRBJ1-1; no reliable D call. The CDR3 totals 14 residues. The V gene lost 0 bases and the J gene lost 5 bases, with 11 bases spanning the gap. Germline V CDR1 and CDR2: SGHRS, YFSETQ. This CDR3 reads CASSLGSKETEAFF. For the CDR3, the DNA is TGCGCCAGCAGCTTGGGGTCGAAGGAGACTGAAGCTTTCTTT.

This sequence joins TRBV9 and TRBJ2-7, with D perhaps matching TRBD1 (5 bases). The CDR3 covers 14 residues. Germline V gene data show CDR1 as SGDLS and CDR2 as YYNGEE. Trimming pared 0 bases from V and 4 bases from J, leaving 11 bases between. The CDR3 protein is CASSVALQGYEQYF. The CDR3 DNA is TGTGCCAGCAGCGTAGCTCTTCAGGGATACGAGCAGTACTTC.

This sequence joins TRBV29-1 and TRBJ1-1; 7 bases fit TRBD1. This CDR3 has 10 amino acids. Germline trimming cut 8 bases from V and 7 bases from J; bases unmatched to any gene: 4. Germline V gene lookup returns CDR1 SQVTM and CDR2 ANQGSEA. DNA for the CDR3: TGCAGCACACGACAGGGTGAAGCTTTCTTT. This codes for CSTRQGEAFF.

The CDR3 spells CASSQSGTGKAFF. The CDR3 region has the DNA TGCGCCAGCAGCCAATCCGGGACAGGGAAAGCTTTCTTT. The chain recombines TRBV4-1 with TRBJ1-1; TRBD1 agrees at 9 bases. After removal of 2 bases from V and 9 bases from J, the junction contained 4 bases not matched to a gene. Germline CDR1 and CDR2: MGHRA and YSYEKL. The CDR3 runs 13 residues.

The chain has TRBV5-1 and TRBJ2-2; no clear D gene. The germline V gene encodes CDR1 SGHRS and CDR2 YFSETQ. This CDR3 contains 15 residues. V lost 4 bases and J 0 bases, leaving 10 bases between the germline ends. The CDR3 bases are TGCGCCAGCAGCCCGGACGGAGCGAACACCGGGGAGCTGTTTTTT. It is translated as CASSPDGANTGELFF. Variable domain in full (rest from reference TRBV5-1 and TRBJ2-2): KAGVTQTPRYLIKTRGQQVTLSCSPISGHRSVSWYQQTPGQGLQFLFEYFSETQRNKGNFPGRFSGRQFSNSRSEMNVSTLELGDSALYLCASSPDGANTGELFFGEGSRLTVL.

The chain employs TRBV5-4 and TRBJ2-6, with D possibly being TRBD1 or TRBD2 (6 bases each). This CDR3 region has 17 residues. Germline V CDR1 and CDR2: SGHNT, YYREEE (reference sequence). The V end was cut by 7 bases, the J end by 1 base, with 18 bases between. CDR3 sequence (DNA): TGTGCCAGCGCCGTTCGGAGGGGGTTTTCTGGGGCCAACGTCCTGACTTTC. Translating gives CASAVRRGFSGANVLTF.

The V gene is TRBV9, the J gene TRBJ1-2; a possible D gene is TRBD1 (5 bases). V was pared by 1 base and J by 6 bases, with 16 bases between. CDR1 is SGDLS and CDR2 is YYNGEE in the germline V gene. CDR3 length: 15 amino acids. The CDR3 DNA follows: TGTGCCAGCAGCGTAAACTGGGACGGGCAGAATGGCTACACCTTC. As protein: CASSVNWDGQNGYTF.